The 2 T cell receptor beta chains given below trace back to one sample, sequenced in a study of blood T cell repertoires in COVID-19. The data were produced by immunoSEQ multiplex PCR, yet TCRdb's version contains in-frame clones alone and is incomplete. This sample has 150,000 or so clones, with around 85% found just once. The sequenced sample was PBMCs or T cells enriched from blood (not recorded which). The receptors here all came from a woman aged 40-49 years with acute COVID-19.

V is TRBV15 and J is TRBJ2-5; D unclear. CDR1 is LNHNV and CDR2 is YYDKDF in the germline V gene (reference sequence). The CDR3 has 13 residues. The ends were cut back, 0 bases at V and 1 base at J, with 3 bases in the middle. DNA of the CDR3: TGTGCCACCAGCAGAGACAGCCAAGAGACCCAGTACTTC. This encodes CATSRDSQETQYF. The full variable domain, its missing parts supplied by reference TRBV15 and TRBJ2-5, is DAMVIQNPRYQVTQFGKPVTLSCSQTLNHNVMYWYQQKSSQAPKLLFHYYDKDFNNEADTPDNFQSRRPNTSFCFLDIRSPGLGDTAMYLCATSRDSQETQYFGPGTRLLVL.

CDR3: CASSHGQGSDEQYF. The CDR3 coding sequence is TGTGCCAGTAGTCATGGACAGGGGAGCGACGAGCAGTACTTC. The rearrangement joins TRBV19 to TRBJ2-7, with 9 nucleotides matching TRBD1. The junction had 7 bases not matched to a gene; V was cut back by 5 bases and J by 5 bases. CDR3 length: 14 residues. From germline, CDR1 is LNHDA and CDR2 SQIVND (reference sequence).